This TCR beta chain emerged from a study of blood T cell repertoires in COVID-19. CDR1 and CDR2 from the germline V gene are LGHDT and YNNKEL (reference sequence). The ends were cut back, 4 bases at V and 0 bases at J, with 13 bases in the middle. There are 17 residues in the CDR3. Sequenced by immunoSEQ multiplex PCR; TCRdb stores in-frame clones only, minus some. The table includes around 45,000 clones, under 85% detected once. The rearrangement uses TRBV3-1 (or the pseudogene TRBV3-2) and TRBJ2-6, with D possibly TRBD1 on 5 matching bases. This receptor was obtained from a man at least 80 years old in a cohort sampled during active COVID-19. The sequencing input was peripheral blood. The CDR3 loop is CASSLESGRSGANVLTF. The CDR3, as DNA: TGTGCCAGCAGCCTTGAGTCAGGGCGCTCTGGGGCCAACGTCCTGACTTTC.